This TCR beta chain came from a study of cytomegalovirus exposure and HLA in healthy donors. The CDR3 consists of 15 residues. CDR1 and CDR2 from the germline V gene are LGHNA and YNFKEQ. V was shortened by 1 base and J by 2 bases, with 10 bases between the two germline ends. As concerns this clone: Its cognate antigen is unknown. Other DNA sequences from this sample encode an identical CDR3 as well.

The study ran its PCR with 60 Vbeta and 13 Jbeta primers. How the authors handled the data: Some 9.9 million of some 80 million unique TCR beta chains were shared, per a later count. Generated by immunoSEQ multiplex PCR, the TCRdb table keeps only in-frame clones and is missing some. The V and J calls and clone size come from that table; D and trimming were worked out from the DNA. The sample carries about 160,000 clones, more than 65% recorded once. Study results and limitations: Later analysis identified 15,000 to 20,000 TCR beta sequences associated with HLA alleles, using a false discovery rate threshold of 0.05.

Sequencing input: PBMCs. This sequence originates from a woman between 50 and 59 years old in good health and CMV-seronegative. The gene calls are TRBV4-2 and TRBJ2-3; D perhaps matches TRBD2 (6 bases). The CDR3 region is CASSQAGTHTDTQYF. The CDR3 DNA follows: TGTGCCAGCAGCCAAGCCGGGACTCACACAGATACGCAGTATTTT.